The 26 T cell receptor beta chains listed next were all sequenced from one sample in a study of T cell responses to AZD1222 COVID-19 vaccine. The repertoire was sequenced with immunoSEQ multiplex PCR; TCRdb's copy has only in-frame clones and lacks some. The profile shows about 180,000 clones, 90% to 95% of them singletons. The specimen comprised peripheral blood, sampled on day 0 of AZD1222 vaccination. Receptors originate from an adult in good health.

The chain couples TRBV2 to TRBJ2-5; possibly TRBD1 for D (6 bases). The CDR3 loop spans 12 amino acids. Germline CDR1 SNHLY, CDR2 FYNNEI. Trimming removed 8 bases at V and 3 bases at J, with 10 bases between. CDR3 sequence reads: CASDDRKETQYF. The CDR3 nucleotides are TGTGCCAGCGACGACAGGAAAGAGACCCAGTACTTC.

The V call is TRBV6-5, the J call TRBJ1-5; D may be TRBD1 (5 bases). Between the trimmed V and J ends, which lost 4 bases and 3 bases, there was a span of 10 bases. This CDR3 contains 14 residues. The germline CDR1 and CDR2 sequences are MNHEY and SVGAGI. CDR3 DNA: TGTGCCAGCAGTTCTAGACAGTCCAATCAGCCCCAGCATTTT. Translating gives CASSSRQSNQPQHF.

V and J are TRBV6-4 and TRBJ2-1; a weak D match, TRBD1 (6 bases). CDR3 length: 15 amino acids. Trimming pared 2 bases from V and 5 bases from J, leaving 13 bases between. Germline-derived CDR1 and CDR2 are MRHNA and SNTAGT. CDR3: CASSDGAGADNEQFF. The CDR3 DNA sequence: TGTGCCAGCAGTGACGGGGCAGGGGCCGACAATGAGCAGTTCTTC.

The rearrangement joins TRBV11-1 to TRBJ2-2; D remains unclear. The CDR3 runs to 13 residues. Trimming removed 5 bases at V and 8 bases at J, with 12 bases between. Germline V lookup: CDR1 SGHAT, CDR2 FQDESV (reference sequence). The CDR3 coding sequence is TGTGCCAGCAGCACCATATCGGTAGGGGAGCTGTTTTTT. Amino acids: CASSTISVGELFF.

Here the CDR3 reads CASSKQGGGVNYGYTF. The CDR3 DNA follows: TGTGCCAGTAGTAAACAGGGCGGAGGGGTAAACTATGGCTACACCTTC. The chain is built from TRBV19 and TRBJ1-2; D possibly corresponds to TRBD1 (6 bases). Germline V lookup: CDR1 LNHDA, CDR2 SQIVND (reference sequence). The germline V and J ends were trimmed by 4 bases and 2 bases, with 17 bases remaining between them. The CDR3 has 16 amino acids.

The chain is built from TRBV6-6 and TRBJ2-7; tentatively, D is TRBD2 (5 bases). Germline V gene lookup returns CDR1 MNHNY and CDR2 SVGAGI (reference sequence). The CDR3 is made up of 15 amino acids. Trimming stripped 0 bases from V and 3 bases from J, with 12 bases between. The CDR3 loop reads CASSYSTRGSYEQYF. The CDR3 DNA reads as TGTGCCAGCAGTTACTCGACTCGGGGAAGCTACGAGCAGTACTTC.

DNA for the CDR3: TGTGCCAGTAGTACCCTCCTCGGGACCTCTGGAAACACCATATATTTT. Its protein product is CASSTLLGTSGNTIYF. The genes are TRBV19 and TRBJ1-3, with a tentative D call TRBD1 (5 bases). Trimming left V 4 bases short and J 0 bases short, with 13 bases between. In germline, CDR1 is LNHDA, CDR2 SQIVND (reference sequence). This CDR3 spans 16 amino acids.

The chain links TRBV9 to TRBJ2-7, with 9 nucleotides matching TRBD1. The germline V gene has CDR1 SGDLS and CDR2 YYNGEE. The CDR3 covers 14 residues. V was clipped by 2 bases and J by 6 bases; unmatched bases: 6. The DNA of the CDR3 is TGTGCCAGCAGCGTGACAGGGGGGTCCGTCGAGCAGTACTTC. This sequence encodes CASSVTGGSVEQYF.

The chain employs TRBV6-5 and TRBJ1-1; weak D call: TRBD1 (5 bases). V was cut by 6 bases and J by 3 bases, with 11 bases left in between. The CDR3 is 13 residues long. The V gene's germline CDR1 is MNHEY and CDR2 SVGAGI. CDR3 protein: CASRLLGDTEAFF. CDR3 sequence (DNA): TGTGCCAGCAGACTCCTGGGGGACACTGAAGCTTTCTTT.

The table lists this clone with a count of one. The V gene is TRBV11-3, the J gene TRBJ1-1, with D perhaps matching TRBD1 (5 bases). Germline V gene lookup returns CDR1 SGHNT and CDR2 YENEEA. Trimming cost V 5 bases and J 1 base, with 14 bases left between them. The length of the CDR3 is 15 residues. The CDR3 here is CASSPRGEGNTEAFF. The CDR3 DNA reads as TGTGCCAGCAGCCCGAGAGGGGAAGGGAACACTGAAGCTTTCTTT.

The chain's CDR3 is CASSPSGGGTGELFF. The CDR3 nucleotides are TGTGCCAGCAGCCCTTCCGGGGGAGGCACCGGGGAGCTGTTTTTT. The rearrangement links TRBV14 to TRBJ2-2, with D possibly TRBD2 on 6 matching bases. Per germline, CDR1 SGHDN and CDR2 FVKESK. The CDR3 loop spans 15 amino acids. Between the trimmed V and J ends, which lost 4 bases and 4 bases, there was a span of 13 bases. The full variable domain, in which reference TRBV14 and TRBJ2-2 provide the parts outside the CDR3, is EAGVTQFPSHSVIEKGQTVTLRCDPISGHDNLYWYRRVMGKEIKFLLHFVKESKQDESGMPNNRFLAERTGGTYSTLKVQPAELEDSGVYFCASSPSGGGTGELFFGEGSRLTVL.

V usage is TRBV25-1 and J usage is TRBJ2-3, with D tentatively TRBD1 (6 bases). The germline V and J ends were trimmed by 1 base and 2 bases, with 13 bases remaining between them. CDR1 and CDR2 from the germline V gene are MGHDK and SYGVNS. The CDR3 consists of 16 residues. The CDR3 DNA is TGTGCCAGCAGTGAATTGGCACAGGGTCCCACAGATACGCAGTATTTT. It codes for CASSELAQGPTDTQYF.

The gene calls are TRBV19 and TRBJ2-2; possible D gene TRBD2, 6 bases. The CDR3 consists of 16 residues. From germline, CDR1 is LNHDA and CDR2 SQIVND (reference sequence). Trimming cost V 3 bases and J 0 bases, with 11 bases left between them. CDR3 loop: CASSILGGANTGELFF. As DNA, the CDR3 is TGTGCCAGTAGTATCTTGGGCGGGGCGAACACCGGGGAGCTGTTTTTT.

The chain uses TRBV7-9 and TRBJ1-2; 8 bases fit TRBD1. Trimming took 5 bases from V and 6 from J; bases not matched to a gene: 2. This CDR3 is 12 amino acids long. Germline V gene sequence: CDR1 SEHNR, CDR2 FQNEAQ (reference sequence). The CDR3 loop reads CASSDRGHGYTF. CDR3 DNA: TGTGCCAGCAGCGACAGGGGCCATGGCTACACCTTC.

The gene calls are TRBV24-1 and TRBJ2-2; D is ambiguous. The V end lost 3 bases, the J end lost 4 bases, and 11 bases lay between the germline ends. The CDR3 extends over 15 amino acids. The V gene's germline CDR1 is KGHDR and CDR2 SFDVKD. CDR3 region: CATSDPRIPTGELFF. The CDR3, as DNA: TGTGCCACCAGTGATCCCCGGATACCCACCGGGGAGCTGTTTTTT.

The rearrangement links TRBV7-9 to TRBJ2-1, with a tentative D call TRBD1 (6 bases). V lost 1 base and J lost 6, with 13 bases in between. Germline values: CDR1 SEHNR, CDR2 FQNEAQ (reference sequence). This CDR3 comprises 15 residues. As DNA, the CDR3 is TGTGCCAGCAGCTTAGTAGGCAGGGACATCAATGAGCAGTTCTTC. The encoded protein is CASSLVGRDINEQFF.

The genes are TRBV6-1 and TRBJ1-3; D unresolved. Trimming pared 0 bases from V and 0 bases from J, leaving 12 bases between. CDR1 MNHNS and CDR2 SASEGT come from the germline V gene. The CDR3 is made up of 17 amino acids. CDR3 in DNA: TGTGCCAGCAGTGAAGCTCTACCGGTGACCTCTGGAAACACCATATATTTT. Protein: CASSEALPVTSGNTIYF.

This sequence joins TRBV4-2 and TRBJ2-7; possibly TRBD2 for D (6 bases). Germline CDR1 is LGHNA and CDR2 is YNFKEQ. Trimming took 0 bases from V and 3 from J, leaving 12 bases between them. The CDR3 totals 15 residues. CDR3 in amino acids: CASSQEGGIVYEQYF. The CDR3 bases are TGTGCCAGCAGCCAAGAGGGCGGGATAGTCTACGAGCAGTACTTC.

The V gene is TRBV18, the J gene TRBJ2-5; 9 bases agree with TRBD2. CDR1 KGHSH and CDR2 LQKENI come from the germline V gene. Trimming cost V 0 bases and J 4 bases; bases outside gene matches: 6. The CDR3 runs to 16 residues. The CDR3: CASSPPERGGAETQYF. The CDR3 DNA reads as TGTGCCAGCTCACCACCGGAGCGCGGGGGGGCAGAGACCCAGTACTTC.

This chain links TRBV30 with TRBJ1-6; no firm D call. V dropped 3 bases and J dropped 7 bases, with 13 bases sitting between them. The CDR3 totals 14 residues. CDR1 and CDR2 (germline): GTSNPN, SVGIG (reference sequence). DNA for the CDR3: TGTGCCTGGAGAGCATCAAACCCAAATTCACCCCTCCACTTT. This codes for CAWRASNPNSPLHF.

This clone was observed many times. CDR3 amino acids: CAISDLTHLGTGELFF. In nucleotides, the CDR3 is TGTGCCATCAGTGATTTGACCCATCTAGGCACCGGGGAGCTGTTTTTT. This chain joins TRBV10-3 and TRBJ2-2; no clear D gene. V gave up 3 bases and J gave up 4 bases, with 15 bases separating them. In germline, CDR1 is ENHRY, CDR2 SYGVKD. The CDR3 totals 16 residues.

This clone has a single count. The chain has TRBV19 and TRBJ1-5, with 10 bases matching TRBD1. The J segment lost 2 bases and the V segment lost 6 bases, leaving 7 bases of the junction unmatched. The germline V gene encodes CDR1 LNHDA and CDR2 SQIVND (reference sequence). This CDR3 spans 16 amino acids. Here the CDR3 DNA reads TGTGCCAGTAGGGAATCTGGGACAGGGGGCAATCAGCCCCAGCATTTT. Protein sequence: CASRESGTGGNQPQHF. Full variable domain (rest looked up from reference TRBV19 and TRBJ1-5): DGGITQSPKYLFRKEGQNVTLSCEQNLNHDAMYWYRQDPGQGLRLIYYSQIVNDFQKGDIAEGYSVSREKKESFPLTVTSAQKNPTAFYLCASRESGTGGNQPQHFGDGTRLSIL.

The chain uses TRBV7-9 and TRBJ2-5, with 16 bases fitting TRBD2. The CDR3 contains 16 residues. The V gene's germline CDR1 is SEHNR and CDR2 FQNEAQ (reference sequence). J gave up 4 bases and V 6 bases, and 5 bases lay outside the gene matches. CDR3 in amino acids: CASRPGLAGGVETQYF. CDR3 DNA sequence: TGTGCCAGCAGACCGGGACTAGCGGGAGGGGTAGAGACCCAGTACTTC.

The chain carries TRBV30 and TRBJ1-2; TRBD1 matches 7 bases. The CDR3 totals 13 residues. Germline CDR1 and CDR2: GTSNPN and SVGIG (reference sequence). V dropped 8 bases and J dropped 8; count of bases not matched to a gene: 14. CDR3 bases: TGTGCCGGAGTGGAGGGGGCGGTCAGGGGCTACACCTTC. It codes for CAGVEGAVRGYTF. The full variable domain, its missing parts supplied by reference TRBV30 and TRBJ1-2, is SQTIHQWPATLVQPVGSPLSLECTVEGTSNPNLYWYRQAAGRGLQLLFYSVGIGQISSEVPQNLSASRPQDRQFILSSKKLLLSDSGFYLCAGVEGAVRGYTFGSGTRLTVV.

This clone was counted a single time. The V and J genes are TRBV27 and TRBJ2-7; 15 nucleotides match TRBD2. The trim removed 5 bases at V and 4 bases at J, leaving 9 bases unmatched. The CDR3 totals 17 residues. Germline lookup yields CDR1 MNHEY and CDR2 SMNVEV (reference sequence). The CDR3: CASSQGLAGGKTYEQYF. CDR3 in DNA: TGTGCCAGCAGTCAAGGACTAGCGGGAGGGAAAACTTACGAGCAGTACTTC.

This chain links TRBV11-2 with TRBJ2-1; 8 bases line up with TRBD2. V lost 1 base to trimming and J lost 6 bases; unmatched junction nucleotides: 11. Germline loops: CDR1 SGHAT, CDR2 FQNNGV. The CDR3 consists of 17 residues. CDR3: CASSLGSGTSRLNEQFF. The CDR3 DNA sequence: TGTGCCAGCAGCTTAGGGTCCGGGACTAGTAGGCTCAATGAGCAGTTCTTC.